This TCR beta chain was obtained from a study of CXCR3-negative and CXCR3-positive naive CD8 T cells. As regards this clonotype: Its antigen is currently unknown.

TRB cDNA libraries were made by UMI-labeled 5' RACE. TCRdb re-called the 5' RACE reads and catalogs CDR3 proteins one per entry, DNA excluded. The sample includes roughly 89,000 distinct CDR3 sequences. This CDR3 has 11 amino acids. Germline V gene lookup returns CDR1 SQVTM and CDR2 ANQGSEA. Study-wide results and limits: After cryopreservation, CXCR3 expression dropped partially; most assays used fresh PBMCs.

The chain employs TRBV29-1 and TRBJ1-2. The receptor's source is a human donor in good health. Some clones in this sample may be carry-over from other donors' samples. Sequencing input: naive CXCR3- CD8+ T cells from blood. Sample subset: CD45RO-CCR7+CD27+CD95- naive CD8+ T cells lacking CXCR3 (TNR3-). This chain's CDR3 is CSVLFDYGYTF.